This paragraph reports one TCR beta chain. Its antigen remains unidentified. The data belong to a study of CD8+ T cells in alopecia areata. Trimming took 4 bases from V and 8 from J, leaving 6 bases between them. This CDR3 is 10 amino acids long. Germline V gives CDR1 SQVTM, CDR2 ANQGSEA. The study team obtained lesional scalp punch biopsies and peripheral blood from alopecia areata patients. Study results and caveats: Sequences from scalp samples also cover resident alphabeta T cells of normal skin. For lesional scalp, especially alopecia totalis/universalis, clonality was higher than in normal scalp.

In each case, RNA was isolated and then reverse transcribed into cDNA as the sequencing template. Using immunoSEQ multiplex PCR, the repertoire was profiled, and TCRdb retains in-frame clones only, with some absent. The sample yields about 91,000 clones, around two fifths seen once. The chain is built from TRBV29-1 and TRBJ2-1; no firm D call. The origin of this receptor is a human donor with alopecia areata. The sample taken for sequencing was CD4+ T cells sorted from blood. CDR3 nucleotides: TGCAGCGTTGTCGAGTATGAGCAGTTCTTC. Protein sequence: CSVVEYEQFF.